What follows are 19 T cell receptor beta chains derived from one specimen sequenced in a study of identical twins. TCRdb re-analysed the 5' RACE reads in MiXCR, keeping a single row per CDR3 protein. Of approximately 490,000 distinct CDR3 sequences listed, about 20% are singletons. This same sample was also part of a study on yellow fever vaccine responses in identical twins.

The sample comprised CD4+ T cells sorted from blood. The origin of the receptors is a woman younger than 35 in good health.

In this sample, this clonotype turned up a few times. This chain uses TRBV29-1 with TRBJ2-1; a weak D match, TRBD1 (5 bases). V shed 7 bases and J shed 7 bases, with 11 bases lying between them. The CDR3 is 11 amino acids. From germline, CDR1 is SQVTM and CDR2 ANQGSEA. The CDR3, as DNA: TGCAGCGCCGGGCAGGGAAATGAGCAGTTCTTC. It translates to CSAGQGNEQFF.

This clonotype appeared a few times. V usage is TRBV11-2 and J usage is TRBJ2-1; 8 positions agree with TRBD2. There are 17 residues in the CDR3. Unmatched junction bases numbered 11, after V lost 0 bases and J lost 7 bases. Looked up from germline, CDR1 is SGHAT and CDR2 is FQNNGV. The CDR3 here is CASSLDAAGAPGNEQFF. CDR3 nucleotide sequence: TGTGCCAGCAGCTTAGATGCAGCGGGGGCGCCTGGGAATGAGCAGTTCTTC.

This clonotype was found a few times. The rearrangement links TRBV16 to TRBJ2-6; a possible D gene is TRBD2 (6 bases). The germline V and J ends were trimmed by 3 bases and 2 bases, with 11 bases remaining between them. The CDR3 runs to 16 residues. Germline values: CDR1 KGHSY, CDR2 FQNENV. CDR3 in amino acids: CASSHRREAGANVLTF. DNA of the CDR3: TGTGCCAGCAGCCACCGCAGGGAGGCTGGGGCCAACGTCCTGACTTTC.

This clonotype was picked up a small number of times. This rearrangement joins TRBV12-3 or TRBV12-4 to TRBJ2-5, with D tentatively TRBD2 (6 bases). The CDR3 runs 14 residues. With 5 bases removed from V and 1 base from J, the gap between germline ends came to 11 bases. Here the CDR3 DNA reads TGTGCCAGCAGTCCGGAGGGTAGCCAAGAGACCCAGTACTTC. This gives the protein CASSPEGSQETQYF.

V is TRBV6-1 and J is TRBJ2-4; 10 bases are a match to TRBD2. The V gene end was trimmed by 6 bases and the J gene end by 5 bases; junction bases not matched to a gene: 7. Germline assignment: CDR1 MNHNS and CDR2 SASEGT. CDR3 length: 15 amino acids. The CDR3 loop reads CASRGGLAGENIQYF. As DNA, the CDR3 is TGTGCCAGCAGGGGCGGGCTAGCGGGAGAAAACATTCAGTACTTC.

This clonotype was counted between two and nine times. The gene calls are TRBV9 and TRBJ2-3; 9 nucleotides agree with TRBD2. The V gene end was trimmed by 3 bases and the J gene end by 5 bases; junction bases not matched to a gene: 16. Germline V gene lookup returns CDR1 SGDLS and CDR2 YYNGEE. CDR3 length: 18 amino acids. The CDR3 spells CASSAEKGGLAGQDTQYF. The CDR3 DNA reads as TGTGCCAGCAGCGCGGAGAAGGGGGGACTAGCAGGCCAAGATACGCAGTATTTT.

This clonotype came up a few times. The rearrangement links TRBV5-7 to TRBJ2-7, with 14 bases matching TRBD2. TRBV5-7 is an ORF, with its function uncertain. The CDR3 has 14 residues. V lost 4 bases, J lost 6 bases, and 3 bases stayed unmatched. The CDR3 loop is CASSVGLAGVEQYF. The CDR3 DNA reads TGTGCCAGCAGCGTGGGACTAGCGGGAGTCGAGCAGTACTTC.

This clonotype was seen repeatedly, ten times or more. The chain links TRBV5-1 to TRBJ2-7; D may be TRBD2 (6 bases). Germline CDR1 SGHRS, CDR2 YFSETQ. The CDR3 spans 15 residues. CDR3 amino acids: CASSLGGTSSYEQYV. The CDR3 DNA is TGTGCCAGCAGTTTGGGAGGTACGAGCTCCTACGAGCAGTACGTC.

DNA of the CDR3: TGTGCCAGCAGCGTTGCAATAGCGGGAGATCGCTACGAGCAGTACTTC. Its protein product is CASSVAIAGDRYEQYF. V usage is TRBV7-9 and J usage is TRBJ2-7; the match to TRBD2 covers 9 bases. Germline V gene sequence: CDR1 SEHNR, CDR2 FQNEAQ (reference sequence). The V segment lost 5 bases and the J segment 3 bases; nucleotides outside the gene matches: 11. The CDR3 totals 16 residues.

The V call is TRBV6-1, the J call TRBJ1-1; D remains ambiguous. The CDR3 runs to 14 residues. The ends were cut back, 8 bases at V and 4 bases at J, with 17 bases in the middle. The germline CDR1 and CDR2 sequences are MNHNS and SASEGT. The CDR3 coding sequence is TGTGCCAGCGGATCGGGCTTTATCTCCACTGAAGCTTTCTTT. Translating gives CASGSGFISTEAFF.

This clonotype has more than one count but fewer than ten. The rearrangement joins TRBV20-1 to TRBJ1-3; D possibly corresponds to TRBD1 (5 bases). Germline V gene data show CDR1 as DFQATT and CDR2 as SNEGSKA (reference sequence). Between the trimmed V and J ends, which lost 4 bases and 2 bases, there was a span of 9 bases. The CDR3 totals 13 residues. The CDR3 spells CSAKGAPGNTIYF. CDR3 nucleotide sequence: TGCAGTGCTAAAGGGGCCCCTGGAAACACCATATATTTT.

CDR3 amino acids: CASSNPSEGYEQYF. The CDR3 DNA reads TGTGCCAGCTCAAACCCTAGCGAGGGATACGAGCAGTACTTC. V usage is TRBV18 and J usage is TRBJ2-7, with a tentative D call TRBD2 (6 bases). Trimming removed 5 bases at V and 4 bases at J, with 15 bases between. Germline CDR1 KGHSH, CDR2 LQKENI. This CDR3 contains 14 residues.

The CDR3 sequence is CSARGGWPETQYF. DNA of the CDR3: TGCAGTGCTAGAGGAGGGTGGCCTGAGACCCAGTACTTC. The chain uses TRBV20-1 and TRBJ2-5; perhaps TRBD2 as D (5 bases). Germline V CDR1 and CDR2: DFQATT, SNEGSKA (reference sequence). The CDR3 extends over 13 amino acids. V was clipped by 1 base and J by 5 bases, with 11 bases between them.

This clonotype was seen a handful of times. The chain has TRBV6-1 and TRBJ2-7, with TRBD1 matching 7 bases. V gave up 6 bases and J gave up 3 bases; unmatched junction bases: 5. The length of the CDR3 is 13 residues. CDR1 MNHNS and CDR2 SASEGT come from the germline V gene. CDR3 DNA sequence: TGTGCCAGCAGGACAGGGTCCTTCTACGAGCAGTACTTC. It is translated as CASRTGSFYEQYF.

The chain carries TRBV7-6 and TRBJ2-7, with TRBD1 matching over 9 bases. Germline V gives CDR1 SGHVS, CDR2 FNYEAQ. Trimming at V came to 4 bases and at J to 2 bases, leaving 9 bases not matched to a gene. CDR3 length: 16 residues. The CDR3 DNA reads TGTGCCAGCAGCTCAATTTACAGGGGGCACCCCTACGAGCAGTACTTC. This gives the protein CASSSIYRGHPYEQYF.

This chain connects TRBV9 to TRBJ2-1; possibly TRBD1 or TRBD2 for D (7 bases each). Germline lookup yields CDR1 SGDLS and CDR2 YYNGEE. The CDR3 is 15 residues long. Trimming left V 0 bases short and J 8 bases short, with 15 bases between. The DNA of the CDR3 is TGTGCCAGCAGCGTAGTGGGTCAGGGGGGGTATGAGCAGTTCTTC. Translated: CASSVVGQGGYEQFF.

The chain carries TRBV5-1 and TRBJ2-7, with a possible D match to TRBD1 (5 bases). Germline assignment: CDR1 SGHRS and CDR2 YFSETQ. The CDR3 totals 14 residues. Between the trimmed V and J ends, which lost 4 bases and 3 bases, there was a span of 14 bases. The CDR3 DNA reads TGCGCCAGCAGCCCGGGTGCAGGGAACTACGAGCAGTACTTC. Translating gives CASSPGAGNYEQYF.

The V gene is TRBV12-3 or TRBV12-4, the J gene TRBJ1-2; possibly TRBD1 for D (5 bases). The CDR3 consists of 14 residues. V lost 3 bases and J 2 bases, leaving 10 bases between the germline ends. CDR3 residues: CASSFEEGNYGYTF. The CDR3 DNA follows: TGTGCCAGCAGTTTTGAAGAGGGGAACTATGGCTACACCTTC.

The chain joins TRBV28 to TRBJ1-4; unclear D gene. Trimming cost V 5 bases and J 5 bases, with 15 bases left between them. Germline loops: CDR1 MDHEN, CDR2 SYDVKM. CDR3 size: 15 residues. The CDR3 nucleotides are TGTGCCAGCAGTGCCTCCGGGCCGAGGAATGAAAAACTGTTTTTT. Translation gives CASSASGPRNEKLFF.